The sequence of this T cell receptor (beta chain) was determined in a study of blood T cells in healthy people across ages. A second about 7 to 11 cycle PCR used barcoded and J-beta primers. MiXCR, run by TCRdb on the 5' RACE reads, gives a single entry per CDR3 protein. The repertoire includes about 1.4 million distinct CDR3 sequences, approximately 59% of them detected once, and over 5% sits in the top ten. Trimming removed 3 bases from V and 2 bases from J, with 10 bases in between. This CDR3 has 14 amino acids. CDR1 and CDR2 (germline): MNHEY, SMNVEV (reference sequence). Each donor was a healthy Caucasian individual from Russia, aged roughly 6 to 100.

This TCR was recovered from a man between 18 and 29 years old in good health. The V call is TRBV27, the J call TRBJ1-1; D is ambiguous. Sequenced: blood. CDR3 bases: TGTGCCAGCAGTTTCCATGGACCCAACACTGAAGCTTTCTTT. This codes for CASSFHGPNTEAFF.